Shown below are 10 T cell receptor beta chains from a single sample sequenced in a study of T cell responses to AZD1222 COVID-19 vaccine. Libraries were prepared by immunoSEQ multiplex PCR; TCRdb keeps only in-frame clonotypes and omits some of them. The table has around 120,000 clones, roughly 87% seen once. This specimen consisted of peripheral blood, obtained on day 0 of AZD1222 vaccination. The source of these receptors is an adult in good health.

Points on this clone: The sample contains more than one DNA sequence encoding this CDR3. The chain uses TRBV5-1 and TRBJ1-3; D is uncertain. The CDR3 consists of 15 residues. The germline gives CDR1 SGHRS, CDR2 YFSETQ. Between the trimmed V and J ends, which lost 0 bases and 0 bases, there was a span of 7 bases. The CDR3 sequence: CASSLGQSSGNTIYF. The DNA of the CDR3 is TGCGCCAGCAGCTTGGGTCAGAGCTCTGGAAACACCATATATTTT.

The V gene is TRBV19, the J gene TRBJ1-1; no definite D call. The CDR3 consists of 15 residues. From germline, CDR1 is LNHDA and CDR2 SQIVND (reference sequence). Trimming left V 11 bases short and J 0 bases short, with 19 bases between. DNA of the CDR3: TGTGCCTCTTCCCGCTGGGCGGGGTTGAACACTGAAGCTTTCTTT. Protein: CASSRWAGLNTEAFF.

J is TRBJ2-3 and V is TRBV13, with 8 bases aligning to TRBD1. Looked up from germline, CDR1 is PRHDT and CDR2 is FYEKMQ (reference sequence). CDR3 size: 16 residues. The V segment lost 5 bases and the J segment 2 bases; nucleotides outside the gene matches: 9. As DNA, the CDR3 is TGTGCCAGCAGCGACATGACAGGGGTGGCCACAGATACGCAGTATTTT. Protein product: CASSDMTGVATDTQYF.

This CDR3 is CASRDIVGGNTEAFF. The CDR3 DNA reads TGTGCCAGCAGGGACATTGTTGGCGGAAACACTGAAGCTTTCTTT. The chain combines TRBV2 with TRBJ1-1, with D perhaps matching TRBD1 (5 bases). This CDR3 spans 15 amino acids. The germline V gene has CDR1 SNHLY and CDR2 FYNNEI. V was pared by 6 bases and J by 2 bases, with 16 bases between.

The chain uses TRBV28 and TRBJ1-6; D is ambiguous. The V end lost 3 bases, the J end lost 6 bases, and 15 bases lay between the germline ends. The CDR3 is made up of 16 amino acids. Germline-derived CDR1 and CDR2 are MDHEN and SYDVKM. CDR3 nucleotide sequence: TGTGCCAGCAGTTTTTCGGTAGACGGATCTAATTCACCCCTCCACTTT. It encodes CASSFSVDGSNSPLHF.

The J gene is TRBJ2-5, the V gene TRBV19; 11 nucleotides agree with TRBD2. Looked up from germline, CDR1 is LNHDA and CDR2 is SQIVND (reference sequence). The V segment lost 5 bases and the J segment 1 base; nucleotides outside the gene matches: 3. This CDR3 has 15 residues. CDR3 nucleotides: TGTGCCAGTAGTTCCGGGACTAGCGGCCAAGAGACCCAGTACTTC. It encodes CASSSGTSGQETQYF.

In nucleotides, the CDR3 is TGTGCCAGCAGTGAAGCGCGGGGGCTAGCGGTAACGAATGAGCAGTTCTTC. Translated: CASSEARGLAVTNEQFF. V and J are TRBV2 and TRBJ2-1; possible D gene TRBD2, 7 bases. CDR3 length: 17 amino acids. The V gene's germline CDR1 is SNHLY and CDR2 FYNNEI. The V gene lost 0 bases and the J gene lost 7 bases, with 19 bases spanning the gap.

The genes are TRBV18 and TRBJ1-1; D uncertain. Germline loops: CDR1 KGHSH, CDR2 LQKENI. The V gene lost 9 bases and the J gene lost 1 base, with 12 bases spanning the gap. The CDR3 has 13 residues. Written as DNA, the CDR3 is TGTGCCAGTACCACCCCCCAGAACACTGAAGCTTTCTTT. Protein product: CASTTPQNTEAFF.

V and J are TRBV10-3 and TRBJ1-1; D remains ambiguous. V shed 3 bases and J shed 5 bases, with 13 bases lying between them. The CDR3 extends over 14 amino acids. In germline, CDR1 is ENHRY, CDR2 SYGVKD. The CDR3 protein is CAISDGGGWTEAFF. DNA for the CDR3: TGTGCCATCAGTGATGGCGGAGGGTGGACTGAAGCTTTCTTT.

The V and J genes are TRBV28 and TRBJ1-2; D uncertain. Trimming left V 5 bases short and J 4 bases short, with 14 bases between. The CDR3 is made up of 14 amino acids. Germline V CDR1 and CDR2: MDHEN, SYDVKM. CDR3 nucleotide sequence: TGTGCCAGCAGTAAACCAACATACTCCTATGGCTACACCTTC. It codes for CASSKPTYSYGYTF.